Listed below are T cell receptor beta chains from one sample, sequenced in a study of cytotoxic CD8 clonotypes in ibrutinib-treated CLL. Some clones are missing from TCRdb's copy, which holds only in-frame ones; the method was immunoSEQ multiplex PCR. The sample lists some 200,000 clones; 60% to 80% were seen once. The specimen was PBMCs, collected after 12 months of ibrutinib treatment. These receptors were collected from a human donor with chronic lymphocytic leukemia. The CDR3 runs from the conserved cysteine through the conserved F or W. A D gene is named only where the DNA matches it firmly. Some rows have no size entry. The others give once, few or many, or a class for an expanded clone.

>TRBV5-6|TRBJ1-2|-|-
CASSWRDTGTPYGYTF
TGTGCCAGCAGCTGGAGGGACACCGGGACACCCTATGGCTACACCTTC
>TRBV4-1|TRBJ1-5|-|TRBD1
CASSPRSDRVNQPQHF
TGCGCCAGCAGCCCACGCTCCGACAGGGTCAATCAGCCCCAGCATTTT
>TRBV10-2|TRBJ2-7|-|TRBD1
CASSEGAGGYEQYF
TGCGCCAGCAGTGAGGGGGCAGGGGGCTACGAGCAGTACTTC
>TRBV4-1|TRBJ2-3|few|-
CASSGGRTDTQYF
TGCGCCAGCAGTGGGGGGCGGACAGATACGCAGTATTTT
>TRBV4-2|TRBJ2-3|-|-
CASSHGTAEDTQYF
TGTGCCAGCAGCCATGGAACGGCGGAGGATACGCAGTATTTT
>TRBV10-3|TRBJ1-5|-|TRBD1
CAISDQGATQPQHF
TGTGCCATCAGTGACCAGGGGGCGACTCAGCCCCAGCATTTT
>TRBV18|TRBJ1-1|-|TRBD1
CASSTGQGSNTEAFF
TGTGCCAGCTCAACGGGACAGGGATCGAACACTGAAGCTTTCTTT
>TRBV2|TRBJ1-1|once|-
CASSELQGGTEAFF
TGTGCCAGCAGTGAACTACAGGGAGGAACTGAAGCTTTCTTT
>TRBV6-5|TRBJ1-2|-|-
CASQHTAASYGYTF
TGTGCCAGCCAGCATACAGCTGCGAGCTATGGCTACACCTTC
>TRBV5-1|TRBJ2-5|-|TRBD2
CASSLNPPGLAGDQETQYF
TGCGCCAGCAGCTTGAACCCACCGGGACTAGCGGGAGACCAAGAGACCCAGTACTTC
>TRBV19|TRBJ2-7|-|-
CASSMQNREQYF
TGTGCCAGTAGTATGCAAAACCGGGAGCAGTACTTC
>TRBV11-2|TRBJ1-4|-|TRBD1
CASSLGRGGREKLFF
TGTGCCAGCAGCCTAGGTCGAGGGGGCAGAGAAAAACTGTTTTTT
>TRBV30|TRBJ2-7|-|-
CAWSVNYEQYF
TGTGCCTGGAGTGTCAACTACGAGCAGTACTTC
>TRBV6-1|TRBJ1-5|once|TRBD1
CAGGQGVNSNQPQHF
TGTGCCGGGGGGCAGGGGGTTAATAGCAATCAGCCCCAGCATTTT
>TRBV27|TRBJ2-1|few|TRBD2
CASSTRPGGNEQFF
TGTGCCAGCAGTACCCGGCCGGGAGGGAATGAGCAGTTCTTC
>TRBV6-5|TRBJ2-3|-|-
CASSYRRSTDTQYF
TGTGCCAGCAGTTATCGTCGAAGCACAGATACGCAGTATTTT
>TRBV28|TRBJ2-7|-|-
CASHLRDPSYEQYF
TGTGCCAGCCACCTCCGGGACCCGAGCTACGAGCAGTACTTC
>TRBV5-1|TRBJ2-5|-|TRBD1
CASSSYRGLVETQYF
TGCGCCAGCAGCAGCTACAGGGGGCTTGTAGAGACCCAGTACTTC
>TRBV6-5|TRBJ1-1|-|-
CASSSMGNTEAFF
TGTGCCAGCAGTTCTATGGGGAACACTGAAGCTTTCTTT
>TRBV5-1|TRBJ1-1|-|-
CASSSARSGTEAFF
TGCGCCAGCAGCTCGGCCCGGTCGGGCACTGAAGCTTTCTTT
>TRBV5-4|TRBJ2-1|once|-
CASSFGGYNEQFF
TGTGCCAGCAGCTTTGGGGGCTACAATGAGCAGTTCTTC
>TRBV28|TRBJ2-3|-|-
CASGYPDRTDTQYF
TGTGCCAGCGGATACCCGGACCGCACAGATACGCAGTATTTT
>TRBV11-3|TRBJ2-7|-|TRBD2
CASSFGTSGSYEQYF
TGTGCCAGCAGCTTCGGGACTAGCGGAAGCTACGAGCAGTACTTC
>TRBV6-6|TRBJ2-2|-|TRBD1
CASSYGLQGAAGELFF
TGTGCCAGCAGTTATGGCCTCCAGGGGGCCGCCGGGGAGCTGTTTTTT
>TRBV6-1|TRBJ1-2|-|TRBD1
CASRREGQENYGYTF
TGTGCCAGCAGACGCGAGGGACAGGAGAACTATGGCTACACCTTC
>TRBV5-1|TRBJ2-5|-|TRBD2
CASSPGLAVQETQYF
TGCGCCAGCAGCCCGGGACTAGCGGTACAAGAGACCCAGTACTTC
>TRBV5-1|TRBJ2-3|-|TRBD2
CASSLGLAGGRQGDTQYF
TGCGCCAGCAGCTTGGGACTAGCGGGGGGCCGACAAGGGGATACGCAGTATTTT
>TRBV28|TRBJ1-2|-|TRBD1
CASRSGQGAYGYTF
TGTGCCAGCAGATCGGGACAGGGGGCGTATGGCTACACCTTC
>TRBV7-7|TRBJ2-3|-|-
CASSLAGGTTDTQYF
TGTGCTAGCAGCTTGGCTGGGGGGACCACAGATACGCAGTATTTT
>TRBV2|TRBJ1-2|-|-
CASSLLHGGGYTF
TGTGCCAGCAGTCTCTTGCATGGGGGAGGCTACACCTTC
>TRBV19|TRBJ2-5|-|TRBD1
CASSIRMGQGSETQYF
TGTGCCAGTAGTATACGAATGGGACAGGGTTCGGAGACCCAGTACTTC
>TRBV7-7|TRBJ2-7|-|-
CASSLGNEQYF
TGTGCCAGCAGCCTGGGCAACGAGCAGTACTTC
>TRBV11-3|TRBJ2-7|-|-
CASSLGGSYEQYF
TGTGCCAGCAGCTTGGGCGGTTCCTACGAGCAGTACTTC
>TRBV5-1|TRBJ2-1|-|-
CASSLIPGSYNEQFF
TGCGCCAGCAGCTTGATTCCGGGATCCTACAATGAGCAGTTCTTC
>TRBV18|TRBJ2-7|once|-
CASSPPGDYEQYF
TGTGCCAGCTCACCACCGGGCGATTACGAGCAGTACTTC
>TRBV5-1|TRBJ2-3|once|TRBD2
CASSLGNSGNTDTQYF
TGCGCCAGCAGCTTAGGGAATAGCGGGAACACAGATACGCAGTATTTT
>TRBV19|TRBJ2-3|-|-
CASSTPGIGLYTQYF
TGTGCCAGTAGTACCCCCGGGATAGGGTTGTATACGCAGTATTTT
>TRBV7-9|TRBJ2-1|-|-
CASSLVGYNEQFF
TGTGCCAGCAGCTTAGTCGGCTACAATGAGCAGTTCTTC
>TRBV6-5|TRBJ2-1|-|-
CASRGQLERDNEQFF
TGTGCCAGCAGAGGCCAACTAGAGCGGGACAATGAGCAGTTCTTC
>TRBV7-3|TRBJ2-3|-|-
CASSLLRDTQYF
TGTGCCAGCAGCCTCTTACGGGATACGCAGTATTTT
>TRBV5-1|TRBJ2-7|-|-
CASSLASGSYELIYEQYF
TGCGCCAGCAGCTTGGCGTCGGGGTCATACGAACTTATCTACGAGCAGTACTTC
>TRBV6-1|TRBJ2-7|once|-
CASSYEGQQYF
TGTGCCAGCAGTTACGAGGGGCAGCAGTACTTC
>TRBV6-5|TRBJ2-7|-|-
CASSYGSGGSYEQYF
TGTGCCAGCAGTTACGGTTCCGGGGGATCCTACGAGCAGTACTTC
>TRBV18|TRBJ1-6|-|TRBD1
CASSATGQGSPLHF
TGTGCCAGCTCGGCTACTGGACAGGGTTCACCCCTCCACTTT
>TRBV6-5|TRBJ1-2|-|TRBD1
CASSPQQGSSYGYTF
TGTGCCAGCAGTCCGCAACAGGGGTCCAGCTATGGCTACACCTTC
>TRBV5-1|TRBJ1-2|few|TRBD1
CASSFSSDRDYGYTF
TGCGCCAGCAGCTTCTCTTCGGACAGGGACTATGGCTACACCTTC
>TRBV6-5|TRBJ2-7|-|-
CASSYSAQSYEQYF
TGTGCCAGCAGTTACTCGGCTCAATCCTACGAGCAGTACTTC
>TRBV5-6|TRBJ1-5|-|TRBD1
CASTVWDRADHQPQHF
TGTGCCAGCACAGTGTGGGACAGGGCGGATCATCAGCCCCAGCATTTT
>TRBV4-1|TRBJ2-3|-|-
CASSQGEVWDTQYF
TGCGCCAGCAGCCAAGGAGAGGTATGGGATACGCAGTATTTT
>TRBV28|TRBJ2-7|once|TRBD1
CASSYLGQAGEQYF
TGTGCCAGCAGTTACCTGGGACAGGCCGGAGAGCAGTACTTC
>TRBV19|TRBJ1-1|-|TRBD1
CASRIQGAQEAFF
TGTGCCAGTAGGATACAGGGGGCGCAAGAAGCTTTCTTT
>TRBV5-6|TRBJ1-2|-|-
CASSPGGFGYTF
TGTGCCAGCAGCCCTGGGGGCTTCGGCTACACCTTC
>TRBV18|TRBJ1-1|-|-
CASSPSENTEAFF
TGTGCCAGCTCACCCTCGGAGAACACTGAAGCTTTCTTT
>TRBV6-5|TRBJ2-7|-|-
CASSYGGGTSNYEQYF
TGTGCCAGCAGTTACGGGGGCGGAACCTCGAACTACGAGCAGTACTTC
>TRBV4-1|TRBJ1-5|few|TRBD1
CASSQELVRGPNQPQHF
TGCGCCAGCAGCCAAGAATTGGTTAGGGGGCCGAATCAGCCCCAGCATTTT
>TRBV28|TRBJ1-1|-|TRBD1
CASSLVQGGTEAFF
TGTGCCAGCAGTTTAGTACAGGGGGGCACTGAAGCTTTCTTT
>TRBV6-5|TRBJ2-1|-|TRBD1
CASSSGGHEQFF
TGTGCCAGCAGTTCAGGGGGCCATGAGCAGTTCTTC